These 12 T cell receptor beta chains came from one sample sequenced in a study of cytomegalovirus exposure and HLA in healthy donors. 13 Jbeta primers and 60 Vbeta primers were used for the PCR. TCRdb's table, derived via immunoSEQ multiplex PCR, lists solely in-frame clones and lacks some. The sample includes approximately 120,000 clones, about 80% of them seen just once. The sample comprised PBMCs. The receptors shown here come from a man aged 25 to 40 in good health and CMV-seropositive.

This chain joins TRBV6-1 and TRBJ1-5; D call uncertain. The CDR3 loop spans 17 amino acids. Germline loops: CDR1 MNHNS, CDR2 SASEGT. V was trimmed by 1 base and J by 3 bases, leaving 16 bases between them. CDR3 DNA sequence: TGTGCCAGCAGTGAAGGAGACCGGGTCAAGGACAATCAGCCCCAGCATTTT. Translating it yields CASSEGDRVKDNQPQHF.

The genes are TRBV27 and TRBJ2-7; unclear D gene. This CDR3 is built from 16 residues. The germline V and J ends were trimmed by 3 bases and 3 bases, with 18 bases remaining between them. From germline, CDR1 is MNHEY and CDR2 SMNVEV (reference sequence). The CDR3 sequence: CASSFSRTFKYYEQYF. The CDR3 DNA is TGTGCCAGCAGTTTTTCTAGAACCTTTAAATACTACGAGCAGTACTTC.

This clone was seen only a few times. This rearrangement joins TRBV4-2 to TRBJ1-2; D is ambiguous. V dropped 4 bases and J dropped 8 bases, with 20 bases sitting between them. The CDR3 totals 15 residues. Germline V gives CDR1 LGHNA, CDR2 YNFKEQ. The CDR3: CASSPTAAGSGGYTF. DNA of the CDR3: TGTGCCAGCAGCCCAACGGCGGCGGGGTCGGGGGGCTACACCTTC.

In this sample, this clone turned up a few times. The V and J genes are TRBV2 and TRBJ1-2; D not certain. Germline CDR1 reads SNHLY; CDR2 reads FYNNEI. The CDR3 is 16 residues long. The CDR3 protein is CATPRSAAHFNYGYTF. The CDR3 DNA is TGTGCTACCCCTAGGTCAGCGGCCCATTTTAACTATGGCTACACCTTC.

The count of this clone is one. CDR3 nucleotides: TGCGCCAGCAGCTCCGACAGGGGGCTTGATGTCTACACCTTC. As protein: CASSSDRGLDVYTF. V gene TRBV5-1 combines with J gene TRBJ1-2; 10 nucleotides line up with TRBD1. Germline V gives CDR1 SGHRS, CDR2 YFSETQ. The CDR3 runs to 14 residues. V lost 3 bases, J lost 10 bases, and 9 bases stayed unmatched. Complete variable domain (other parts from reference TRBV5-1 and TRBJ1-2): KAGVTQTPRYLIKTRGQQVTLSCSPISGHRSVSWYQQTPGQGLQFLFEYFSETQRNKGNFPGRFSGRQFSNSRSEMNVSTLELGDSALYLCASSSDRGLDVYTFGSGTRLTVV.

This chain joins TRBV5-1 and TRBJ1-3; the D gene is possibly TRBD1 (5 bases). The germline V gene encodes CDR1 SGHRS and CDR2 YFSETQ. Trimming took off 4 bases at V and 0 bases at J, with 14 bases between the two ends. This CDR3 comprises 16 residues. CDR3 DNA sequence: TGCGCCAGCAGCAGCGGGGCCGGCCGCTCTGGAAACACCATATATTTT. This encodes CASSSGAGRSGNTIYF.

The genes are TRBV9 and TRBJ1-2; 9 positions match TRBD1. V lost 4 bases to trimming and J lost 8 bases; unmatched junction nucleotides: 18. The CDR3 runs to 17 residues. Germline assignment: CDR1 SGDLS and CDR2 YYNGEE. The CDR3 sequence: CASSPSGQGLRGEGYTF. The CDR3 coding sequence is TGTGCCAGCAGCCCCTCGGGACAGGGTCTCCGAGGGGAAGGCTACACCTTC.

A remark on this clone: Other nucleotide sequences in the sample specify the same CDR3. CDR3: CASSLGGTGDGYTF. The DNA for the CDR3 is TGCGCCAGCAGCTTGGGTGGGACAGGGGACGGCTACACCTTC. The chain carries TRBV5-1 and TRBJ1-2; the match to TRBD1 covers 10 bases. The CDR3 runs 14 residues. Germline-derived CDR1 and CDR2 are SGHRS and YFSETQ. V shed 0 bases, J shed 8 bases, and the junction held 4 bases outside the gene matches.

This chain links TRBV14 with TRBJ1-1, with a weak D call TRBD1 (5 bases). V lost 4 bases, J lost 0 bases, and 15 bases lay in between. This CDR3 contains 16 residues. The germline V gene encodes CDR1 SGHDN and CDR2 FVKESK. DNA of the CDR3: TGTGCCAGCAGCCCAATGGCAACAGGAATGAACACTGAAGCTTTCTTT. It encodes CASSPMATGMNTEAFF.

The chain links TRBV14 to TRBJ2-2; the match to TRBD2 covers 7 bases. CDR3 length: 18 residues. In germline, CDR1 is SGHDN, CDR2 FVKESK. The trim removed 1 base at V and 1 base at J, leaving 9 bases unmatched. The DNA for the CDR3 is TGTGCCAGCAGCCAAGCCTTCGGGAGGCAGATGAACACCGGGGAGCTGTTTTTT. Its translation: CASSQAFGRQMNTGELFF.

The chain uses TRBV7-2 and TRBJ2-5; 8 positions match TRBD1. The V segment lost 2 bases and the J segment 5 bases; nucleotides outside the gene matches: 13. Germline V gene lookup returns CDR1 SGHTA and CDR2 FQGNSA. The length of the CDR3 is 17 residues. The CDR3 DNA reads TGTGCCAGCAGCTTAAGGAGACAGGGGATCTGGGGGGAGACCCAGTACTTC. Its protein is CASSLRRQGIWGETQYF.

This clone was seen just once. The chain joins TRBV4-1 to TRBJ1-1; D remains unclear. CDR3 length: 14 amino acids. From germline, CDR1 is MGHRA and CDR2 YSYEKL. V was clipped by 4 bases and J by 3 bases, with 12 bases between them. In DNA, the CDR3 is TGCGCCAGCAGCCCTATCCCGTTGGACACTGAAGCTTTCTTT. It codes for CASSPIPLDTEAFF.